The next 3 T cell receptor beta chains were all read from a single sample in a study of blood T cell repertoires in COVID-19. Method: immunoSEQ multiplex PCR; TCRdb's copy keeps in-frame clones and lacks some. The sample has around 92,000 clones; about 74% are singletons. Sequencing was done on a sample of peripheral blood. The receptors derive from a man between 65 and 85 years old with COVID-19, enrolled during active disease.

CDR3 residues: CASSLRTGVFGNQPQHF. The CDR3 region has the DNA TGTGCCAGCAGTTTAAGGACAGGGGTCTTTGGCAATCAGCCCCAGCATTTT. The genes are TRBV7-2 and TRBJ1-5; 9 bases align to TRBD1. Germline V lookup: CDR1 SGHTA, CDR2 FQGNSA. V was clipped by 6 bases and J by 2 bases; unmatched bases: 11. The CDR3 consists of 17 residues.

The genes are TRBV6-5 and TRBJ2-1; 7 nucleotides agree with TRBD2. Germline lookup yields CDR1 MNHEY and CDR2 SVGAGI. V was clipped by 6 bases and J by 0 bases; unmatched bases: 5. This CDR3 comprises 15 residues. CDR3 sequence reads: CASRLSGYSYNEQFF. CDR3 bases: TGTGCCAGCAGACTTAGCGGGTACTCCTACAATGAGCAGTTCTTC.

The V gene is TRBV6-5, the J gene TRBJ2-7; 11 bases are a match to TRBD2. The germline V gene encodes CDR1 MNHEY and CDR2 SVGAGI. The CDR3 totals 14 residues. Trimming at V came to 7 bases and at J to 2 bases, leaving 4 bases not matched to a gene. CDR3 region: CASKTTSGAYEQYF. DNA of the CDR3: TGTGCCAGCAAGACGACTAGCGGGGCCTACGAGCAGTACTTC.